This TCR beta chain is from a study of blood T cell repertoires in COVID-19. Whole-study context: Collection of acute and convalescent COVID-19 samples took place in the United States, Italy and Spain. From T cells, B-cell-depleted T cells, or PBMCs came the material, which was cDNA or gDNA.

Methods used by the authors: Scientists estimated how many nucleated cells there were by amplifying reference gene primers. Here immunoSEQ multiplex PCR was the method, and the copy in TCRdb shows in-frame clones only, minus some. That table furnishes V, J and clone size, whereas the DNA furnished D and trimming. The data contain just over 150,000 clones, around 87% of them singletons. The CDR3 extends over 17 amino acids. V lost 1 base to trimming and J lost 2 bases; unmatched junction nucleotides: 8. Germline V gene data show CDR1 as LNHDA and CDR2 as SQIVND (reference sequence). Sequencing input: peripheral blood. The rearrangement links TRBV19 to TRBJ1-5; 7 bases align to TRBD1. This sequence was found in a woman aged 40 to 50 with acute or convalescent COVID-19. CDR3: CASSIATDRAGNQPQHF. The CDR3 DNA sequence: TGTGCCAGTAGTATAGCCACAGACAGGGCGGGCAATCAGCCCCAGCATTTT.